The rows below give T cell receptor beta chains drawn from one sample of a study of beta chain features in type 1 diabetes. TCRdb's table, derived via immunoSEQ multiplex PCR, lists solely in-frame clones and lacks some. The sample lists approximately 29,000 clones, approximately 64% seen once, with less than 3% in the top ten. Sequenced sample: Tregs from blood. These receptors originate from a woman in her 30s with type 1 diabetes. CDR3s include the opening cysteine and the closing phenylalanine or tryptophan. D genes are given only for firm matches. A row's size may be missing; if present it is once, few, many or a size class.

d_gene: -; abundance: -; v_gene: TRBV11-2; j_gene: TRBJ2-7; CDR3aa: CASSLVPRGNYEQYF; CDR3nt: TGTGCCAGCAGCTTAGTTCCGCGCGGGAACTACGAGCAGTACTTC
d_gene: TRBD1; abundance: -; v_gene: TRBV5-1; j_gene: TRBJ1-6; CDR3aa: CASSGTGGGESPLHF; CDR3nt: TGCGCCAGCAGCGGAACAGGGGGCGGTGAATCACCCCTCCACTTT
d_gene: -; abundance: once; v_gene: TRBV4-2; j_gene: TRBJ2-1; CDR3aa: CASSPTLSGSYNEQFF; CDR3nt: TGTGCCAGCAGCCCCACCCTAAGCGGGTCTTACAATGAGCAGTTCTTC
d_gene: -; abundance: -; v_gene: TRBV27; j_gene: TRBJ2-7; CDR3aa: CASSLLSAPRPYEQYF; CDR3nt: TGTGCCAGCAGTTTACTAAGTGCTCCTCGCCCCTACGAGCAGTACTTC
d_gene: -; abundance: -; v_gene: TRBV11-2; j_gene: TRBJ2-1; CDR3aa: CASSNQGYEQFF; CDR3nt: TGTGCCAGCAGCAATCAGGGATATGAGCAGTTCTTC
d_gene: -; abundance: -; v_gene: TRBV29-1; j_gene: TRBJ1-2; CDR3aa: CSFAAGGGYTF; CDR3nt: TGCAGCTTCGCGGCCGGGGGAGGCTACACCTTC
d_gene: TRBD2; abundance: few; v_gene: TRBV6-6; j_gene: TRBJ2-3; CDR3aa: CASSYGTSVYF; CDR3nt: TGTGCCAGCAGTTACGGGACTAGCGTCTATTTT
d_gene: -; abundance: -; v_gene: TRBV7-2; j_gene: TRBJ2-1; CDR3aa: CASSLAVSSYNEQFF; CDR3nt: TGTGCCAGCAGCTTAGCGGTCAGCTCCTACAATGAGCAGTTCTTC
d_gene: -; abundance: few; v_gene: TRBV29-1; j_gene: TRBJ2-1; CDR3aa: CSVGTDYNEQFF; CDR3nt: TGCAGCGTTGGGACAGATTACAATGAGCAGTTCTTC
d_gene: -; abundance: -; v_gene: TRBV9; j_gene: TRBJ2-1; CDR3aa: CASSEGVEQFF; CDR3nt: TGTGCCAGCAGCGAGGGGGTTGAGCAGTTCTTC
d_gene: -; abundance: few; v_gene: TRBV4-1; j_gene: TRBJ2-7; CDR3aa: CASSQGGGALRNYEQYF; CDR3nt: TGCGCCAGCAGCCAGGGGGGAGGCGCTTTGAGGAACTACGAGCAGTACTTC
d_gene: -; abundance: -; v_gene: TRBV6-6; j_gene: TRBJ1-2; CDR3aa: CASSYSAGGYTF; CDR3nt: TGTGCCAGCAGTTACTCGGCGGGGGGCTACACCTTC
d_gene: -; abundance: -; v_gene: TRBV7-9; j_gene: TRBJ2-7; CDR3aa: CASRVAGVDYEQYF; CDR3nt: TGTGCCAGCAGAGTAGCAGGGGTAGACTACGAGCAGTACTTC